Listed below are T cell receptor beta chains from one sample, sequenced in a study of molecular identifiers for immune sequencing clone quantification. Each CDR3 protein gets one entry after TCRdb re-called the PCR reads with MiXCR. The table records some 650,000 distinct CDR3 sequences, nearly 20% of them present only once. Sequencing input: naive CD8+ T cells from blood, with Jurkat cell RNA spiked in. These receptor sequences come from a human donor in good health. Some libraries in this study had Jurkat cell RNA spiked in. CDR3s include the opening cysteine and the closing phenylalanine or tryptophan. D genes are given only for firm matches. Size is stated for part of the rows, as once, few or many counts, or as a class when the clone is expanded.

TRBJ2-7,TRBV28,.,many,TGTGCCAGCAGCTGGAGAGTTTCATACGAGCAGTACTTC,CASSWRVSYEQYF
TRBJ1-1,TRBV28,TRBD1,few,TGTGCCAGCACCAACCGGGGGACAGGGGAGATTCGGGCTTTCTTT,CASTNRGTGEIRAFF
TRBJ1-2,TRBV7-3,TRBD1,.,TGTGCCAGCAGCTTAACGGGACAGACCAACTATGGCTACACCTTC,CASSLTGQTNYGYTF
TRBJ2-2,TRBV12-3/TRBV12-4,TRBD2,.,TGTGCCAGCAGCGGGAGGGCCCCAGGGATTAACACCGGGGAGCTGTTTTTT,CASSGRAPGINTGELFF
TRBJ2-7,TRBV4-3,.,.,TGCGCCAGCAGCCAGTCGGCAGGGCGCTCCTACGAGCAGTACTTC,CASSQSAGRSYEQYF
TRBJ1-6,TRBV20-1,.,many,TGCAGTGCTAGATCAGGGTTGGATTCACCCCTCCACTTT,CSARSGLDSPLHF
TRBJ2-2,TRBV9,TRBD2,many,TGTGCCAGCAGCGTAGGGCTAGCGGGAGTGAGGGTCGACACCGGGGAGCTGTTTTTT,CASSVGLAGVRVDTGELFF
TRBJ2-5,TRBV27,TRBD1,.,TGTGCCAGCAGTCCGCTATCCCGGGACAGGGACGGTGGTTCCAGGGAGACCCAGTACTTC,CASSPLSRDRDGGSRETQYF
TRBJ2-7,TRBV7-9,.,once,TGTGCCAGCAGCTTAGCAAAGGCGGGTTCCTACGAGCAGTACTTC,CASSLAKAGSYEQYF
TRBJ2-3,TRBV7-2,.,.,TGTGCCAGCAGCTTAGTAAGGGGGTGGAACACAGATACGCAGTATTTT,CASSLVRGWNTDTQYF
TRBJ1-2,TRBV3-1,.,few,TGTGCCAGCAGCCAAGACACATCCTCATATCGATATGGCTACACCTTC,CASSQDTSSYRYGYTF
TRBJ2-2,TRBV3-1,.,many,TGTGCCAGCAGCCAAGAGTTTCTCGCGAACACCGGGGAGCTGTTTTTT,CASSQEFLANTGELFF
TRBJ2-3,TRBV6-2/TRBV6-3,TRBD2,many,TGTGCCAGCAGGGGACTAGCGGGGACTAGCACAGATACGCAGTATTTT,CASRGLAGTSTDTQYF
TRBJ1-5,TRBV7-2,TRBD1,many,TGTGCCAGCAGCTTCAACAGGGGGCATCAGCCCCAGCATTTT,CASSFNRGHQPQHF
TRBJ1-1,TRBV4-1,.,many,TGCGCCAGCAGCCAAGGTTTGGGAGGACACGAAGCTTTCTTT,CASSQGLGGHEAFF
TRBJ2-7,TRBV7-9,TRBD1,.,TGTGCCAGCAGCCCCCCCTCTGGACAGGCTTCCTACGAGCAGTACTTC,CASSPPSGQASYEQYF
TRBJ2-4,TRBV12-3/TRBV12-4,.,many,TGTGCCAGCAGTCCAACGACAGGTTTTAACATTCAGTACTTC,CASSPTTGFNIQYF
TRBJ2-7,TRBV6-1,TRBD2,few,TGTGCCAGCAGTGGGGGGGGAACGGGAGGGACCTCCTACGAGCAGTACTTC,CASSGGGTGGTSYEQYF
TRBJ2-1,TRBV12-3/TRBV12-4,TRBD2,.,TGTGCCAGCAGTTCCAAACCGGGACTACACAATGAGCAGTTCTTC,CASSSKPGLHNEQFF
TRBJ2-5,TRBV4-1,.,many,TGCGCCAGCAGCCAAGACGTTAATCAAGAGACCCAGTACTTC,CASSQDVNQETQYF
TRBJ2-7,TRBV7-9,.,many,TGTGCCAGCAGCCCCCGGGGTAGCGGCCCCTACGAGCAGTACTTC,CASSPRGSGPYEQYF
TRBJ2-5,TRBV5-4,TRBD2,many,TGTGCCAGCAGCCCCCCGACTAGCGGGGTGGAGACCCAGTACTTC,CASSPPTSGVETQYF
TRBJ1-5,TRBV30,.,many,TGTGCCTGGAGCCCTCAGTTGGGAAGAAGCAATCAGCCCCAGCATTTT,CAWSPQLGRSNQPQHF
TRBJ1-6,TRBV6-5,TRBD1,many,TGTGCCAGCAGTTACGAACAGGGGGCAAATTCACCCCTCCACTTT,CASSYEQGANSPLHF
TRBJ1-1,TRBV11-2,.,.,TGTGCCAGCAGCCCGTACAGGGTTGCTGAAGCTCTCTTT,CASSPYRVAEALF
TRBJ1-1,TRBV14,.,many,TGTGCCAGCAGCCAAGATGGGGGGCTGGAAGCTTTCTTT,CASSQDGGLEAFF
TRBJ1-4,TRBV7-2,.,many,TGTGCCAGCAGCCCCGAGGGGCTTAGAGAAAAACTGTTTTTT,CASSPEGLREKLFF
TRBJ2-3,TRBV10-3,.,many,TGTGCCATCAGCTCGTTCACAGGGAGCACAGATACGCAGTATTTT,CAISSFTGSTDTQYF
TRBJ2-7,TRBV11-2,.,.,TGTGCCAGCAGCTCCCGCACATCCTACGAGCAGTACTTC,CASSSRTSYEQYF
TRBJ2-7,TRBV11-2,TRBD1,many,TGTGCCAGCAGTTTTACCGGGACAGGGTACTACGAGCAGTACTTC,CASSFTGTGYYEQYF
TRBJ2-7,TRBV7-9,.,.,TGTGCCAGCAGCCCCGACGACAGGTTCCCTTACGAGCGGTACTTC,CASSPDDRFPYERYF
TRBJ2-3,TRBV4-3,.,many,TGCGCCAGCAGCCAAGATCGGGGAGTGGAAGATACGCAGTATTTT,CASSQDRGVEDTQYF
TRBJ2-7,TRBV10-3,.,many,TGTGCCATCAGTGGGGGTTTGTTCGACGAGCAGTACTTC,CAISGGLFDEQYF
TRBJ1-2,TRBV19,.,many,TGTGCCAGTAGTACGGGCCCTTATGGCTACACCTTC,CASSTGPYGYTF
TRBJ2-5,TRBV2,TRBD1,many,TGTGCCAGCAGTGAATCTGCAGGGGGTCTGGAGACCCAGTACTTC,CASSESAGGLETQYF
TRBJ1-4,TRBV5-5,TRBD1,many,TGTGCCAGCAGCTTGGTGGGACAGGGAACAAATGAAAAACTGTTTTTT,CASSLVGQGTNEKLFF
TRBJ1-1,TRBV25-1,TRBD1,.,TGTGCCAGCAGTGCCCGGACAGGATGGAACACTGCAGCTTTCTTT,CASSARTGWNTAAFF
TRBJ2-1,TRBV11-2,.,.,TGTGCCAGCAGCTCGGACAGCCAAGAATACAATGAGCAGTTCTTC,CASSSDSQEYNEQFF
TRBJ1-1,TRBV28,.,many,TGTGCCAGCAGTTGGGGAGGGGAAGGCACTGAAGCTTTCTTT,CASSWGGEGTEAFF
TRBJ2-1,TRBV20-1,TRBD2,.,TGCAGTGCTGCCCAGACTAGCGGAGGAGCTAATGAGCAGTTCTTC,CSAAQTSGGANEQFF
TRBJ2-3,TRBV20-1,.,.,TGCAGTGCTAGTGGCGGCCCGGGAACTAGCACAGATACGCAGTATTTT,CSASGGPGTSTDTQYF
TRBJ1-3,TRBV18,.,.,TGTGCCAGCTCACCACCGTCCGGGGGAAACACCATATATTTT,CASSPPSGGNTIYF
TRBJ1-4,TRBV7-6,TRBD1,few,TGTGCCAGCAGCCTCGAACCGGGACAGGGAATTGCTAAACTGTTTTTT,CASSLEPGQGIAKLFF
TRBJ2-7,TRBV27,.,few,TGTGCCAGCAGTTCCCAACAGGGCCACGAGCAGTACTTC,CASSSQQGHEQYF
TRBJ1-2,TRBV4-1,.,many,TGCGCCAGCAGCCAAGATGTGCAGGGGCCATACTATGGCTACACCTTC,CASSQDVQGPYYGYTF
TRBJ2-7,TRBV2,TRBD1,many,TGTGCCAGCAGTGAAGCGCTTCTCAGGGACAGAACCTACGAGCAGTACTTC,CASSEALLRDRTYEQYF
TRBJ2-2,TRBV5-5,.,few,TGTGCCAGCAGCTTGGTGGTTCAGGTGAACACCGGGGAGCTGTTTTTT,CASSLVVQVNTGELFF
TRBJ1-1,TRBV4-3,.,few,TGCGCCAGCAGCCAAGATCGGCCGGGATTATTACTCGAAGCTTTCTTT,CASSQDRPGLLLEAFF
TRBJ1-5,TRBV30,.,few,TGTGCCTGGAGTTTTAAGGCGGATCAGCCCCAGCATTTT,CAWSFKADQPQHF
TRBJ2-7,TRBV7-7,.,few,TGTGCCAGCAGCTTAGATCTTGGGGCCGAGCAGTACTTC,CASSLDLGAEQYF
TRBJ2-7,TRBV3-2,.,few,TGTGCCAGCAGCCAAACCCAAACCCCCTTC,CASSQTQTPF
TRBJ2-7,TRBV5-1,.,many,TGCGCCAGCGCACTCGGAGCAACCTACGAGCAGTACTTC,CASALGATYEQYF
TRBJ2-7,TRBV27,.,many,TGTGCCAGCAGATGGGGGCCCTCCTACGAGCAGTACTTC,CASRWGPSYEQYF
TRBJ1-1,TRBV12-3/TRBV12-4,.,many,TGTGCCAGCAGTTTTGGGGAGTCAGAAGCTTTCTTT,CASSFGESEAFF
TRBJ2-7,TRBV20-1,.,.,TGCAGTGCCCCCGCCATGGGTGAGCAGTACTTC,CSAPAMGEQYF